This paragraph covers one TCR beta chain sequence. Its antigen is currently not known. Base qualities were left out, and no much larger clone turns up one base away. This specimen belongs to a study of graft-versus-host responses after intestinal transplantation (dated by TCRdb to about 2021). Background on the whole study: Recipients received multivisceral, liver-intestinal, or isolated intestinal transplants. Alloreactive clones were identified by sequencing pre-transplant mixed lymphocyte reaction products and comparing these products with unstimulated pre-transplant donor and recipient T cells. Donor T cell macrochimerism was defined as a peak of at least 4% donor T cells among recipient peripheral blood mononuclear cells. Every recipient was given anti-thymocyte globulin induction, then maintenance tacrolimus and steroids for about 3 years. After intestinal transplantation, graft-versus-host and host-versus-graft alloreactive T cell clones in the graft, circulation and bone marrow were tracked using bulk TCR-beta CDR3 sequencing. A cohort of around 25 intestinal transplant recipients, including one retransplant, was enrolled, and a few patients lacking pretransplant specimens were excluded. Rather than being sequenced by the commercial service, samples from three later patients were sequenced in-house on an Illumina MiSeq and processed with MiXCR. What the study reported, not specific to this receptor: The conclusions were limited by the relatively low number and heterogeneity of the intestinal transplant patients. Early after transplant, peak levels of circulating GvH clones were associated with declines in HvG clones. GvH clones were found in recipient bone marrow, and some of the GvH clones appeared earlier in ileal mucosa or blood, which is consistent with an intestinal mucosal origin. In patients with donor T cell macrochimerism, the allografts had high GvH to HvG T cell clonal ratios.

In light of the paper, this sample's time point label describes: cells obtained before transplantation from donor or recipient. CD3+CD4+ and CD3+CD8+ populations were FACS-sorted from unstimulated pre-transplant donor and recipient cells taken from spleen or lymph nodes. Libraries came from the immunoSEQ multiplex PCR assay. In most patients, genomic DNA was isolated using the Qiagen DNeasy Blood and Tissue Kit and sent frozen to Adaptive Biotechnologies for TCR sequencing. For most patients, high-throughput TCR-beta CDR3 sequencing of genomic DNA was performed by Adaptive Biotechnologies. In the paper's pipeline: TCR sequencing data for approximately 17 patients were retrieved from Adaptive's ImmunoSEQ software; a few other patients were processed with MiXCR and VDJtools. To correct CD4 versus CD8 sorting errors, sequences present in both subsets at a frequency ratio below 5:1 were removed. CDR3 nucleotide sequences shared between donor and recipient were removed because their origin could not be assigned. To be classed as alloreactive, a clone needed at least 2-fold expansion over unstimulated cells and a minimum CFSE-low frequency of 0.002% (template counts) or 0.001% (read counts). Clones detected in sequenced pre-transplant spleen, lymph node, or MLR CFSE-low populations of the donor or recipient were defined as mappable. Cumulative frequency of alloreactive clones was calculated as a percentage of all sequences weighted by copy number. Sourced from immuneACCESS, this table was stored by TCRdb with only in-frame sequences that have V and J called. A share of the clones is absent; for the studies checked, an unresolved V gene accounts for under half, and the remainder has no known explanation. V, J and clone size are those of that table, while D and trimming were read from the DNA. The sample includes tens of thousands of clones, with over 85% observed a single time. In total, the top ten clones hold 0.49% of the sample.

Sequenced material: unstimulated CD8+ T cells sorted from spleen or lymph node cells, taken before intestinal transplant. The sequence came from a human donor who received an intestinal transplant.

The sequence in DNA is TGTGCCTGGTCGGGGCTAGCGGGACTCGAGCAGTACTTC. Translated, it reads CAWSGLAGLEQYF. The chain was built from TRBV30 and TRBJ2-7, with 9 bases matching TRBD2. Clipping removes 5 bases from V and 6 bases from J, with 8 as the unmatched junction base count. The CDR3 starts with the cysteine, ends with the phenylalanine, and has 13 residues. Kept here is only the CDR3 DNA, which spans 39 bases and is read in frame from base 1. The germline V gene (reference sequence) yields GTSNPN for CDR1 and SVGIG for CDR2.